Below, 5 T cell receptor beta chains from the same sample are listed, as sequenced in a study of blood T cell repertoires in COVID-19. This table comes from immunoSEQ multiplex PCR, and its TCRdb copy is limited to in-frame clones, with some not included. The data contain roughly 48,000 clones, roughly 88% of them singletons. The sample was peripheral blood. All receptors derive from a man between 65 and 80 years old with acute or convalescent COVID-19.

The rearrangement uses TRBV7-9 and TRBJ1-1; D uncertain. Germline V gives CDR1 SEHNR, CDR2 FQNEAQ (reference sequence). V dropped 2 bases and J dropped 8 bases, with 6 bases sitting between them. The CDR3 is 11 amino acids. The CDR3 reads CASSLQLEAFF. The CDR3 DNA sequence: TGTGCCAGCAGCTTACAGTTAGAAGCTTTCTTT.

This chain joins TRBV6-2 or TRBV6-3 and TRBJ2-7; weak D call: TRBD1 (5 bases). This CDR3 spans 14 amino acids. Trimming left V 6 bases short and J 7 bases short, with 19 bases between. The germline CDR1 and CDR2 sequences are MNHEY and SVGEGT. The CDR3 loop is CASSHGARIKEQYF. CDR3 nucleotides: TGTGCCAGCAGCCATGGGGCCCGCATAAAGGAGCAGTACTTC.

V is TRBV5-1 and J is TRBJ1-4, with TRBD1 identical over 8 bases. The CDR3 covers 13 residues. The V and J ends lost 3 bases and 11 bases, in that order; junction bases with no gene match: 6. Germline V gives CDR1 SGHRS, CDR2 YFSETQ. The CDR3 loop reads CASSSRGQDKLFF. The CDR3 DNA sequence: TGCGCCAGCAGCTCCAGGGGACAGGATAAACTGTTTTTT.

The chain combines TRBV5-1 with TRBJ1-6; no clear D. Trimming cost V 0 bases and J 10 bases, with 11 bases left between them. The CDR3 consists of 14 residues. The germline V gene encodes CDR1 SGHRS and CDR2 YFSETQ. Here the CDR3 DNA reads TGCGCCAGCAGCTTGGGGGCCGGGGAATCACCCCTCCACTTT. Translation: CASSLGAGESPLHF. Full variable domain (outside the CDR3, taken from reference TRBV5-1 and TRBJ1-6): KAGVTQTPRYLIKTRGQQVTLSCSPISGHRSVSWYQQTPGQGLQFLFEYFSETQRNKGNFPGRFSGRQFSNSRSEMNVSTLELGDSALYLCASSLGAGESPLHFGNGTRLTVT.

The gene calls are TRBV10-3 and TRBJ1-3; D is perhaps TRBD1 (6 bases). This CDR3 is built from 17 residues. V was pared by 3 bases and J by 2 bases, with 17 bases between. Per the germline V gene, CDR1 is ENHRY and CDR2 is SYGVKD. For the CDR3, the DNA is TGTGCCATCAGTGATCAACCCGCGGGGGCGCCTGGAAACACCATATATTTT. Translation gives CAISDQPAGAPGNTIYF.